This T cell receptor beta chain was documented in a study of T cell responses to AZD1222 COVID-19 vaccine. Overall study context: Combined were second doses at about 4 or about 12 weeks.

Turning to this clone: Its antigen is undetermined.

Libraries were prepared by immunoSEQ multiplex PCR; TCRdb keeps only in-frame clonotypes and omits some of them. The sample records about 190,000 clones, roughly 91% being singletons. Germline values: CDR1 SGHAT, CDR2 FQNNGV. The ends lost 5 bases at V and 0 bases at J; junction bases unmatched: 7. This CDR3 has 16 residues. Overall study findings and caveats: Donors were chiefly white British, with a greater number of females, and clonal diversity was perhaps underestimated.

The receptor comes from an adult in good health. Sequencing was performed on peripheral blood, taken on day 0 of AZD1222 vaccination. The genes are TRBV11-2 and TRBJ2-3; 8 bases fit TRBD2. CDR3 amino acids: CASSATSARSTDTQYF. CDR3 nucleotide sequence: TGTGCCAGCAGCGCGACTAGCGCTAGAAGCACAGATACGCAGTATTTT. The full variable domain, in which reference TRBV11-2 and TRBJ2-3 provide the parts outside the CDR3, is EAGVAQSPRYKIIEKRQSVAFWCNPISGHATLYWYQQILGQGPKLLIQFQNNGVVDDSQLPKDRFSAERLKGVDSTLKIQPAKLEDSAVYLCASSATSARSTDTQYFGPGTRLTVL.